This T cell receptor (beta chain) was retrieved from a study of blood T cell repertoires in COVID-19. Turning to the study itself: Sites in the United States, Italy and Spain provided acute and convalescent COVID-19 samples. The cDNA or gDNA used as material had been derived from T cells, B-cell-depleted T cells, or PBMCs.

Source study methods: Estimates of nucleated cell counts were drawn from the amplification of reference gene primers. Sequencing was performed with immunoSEQ multiplex PCR; in TCRdb, only in-frame clones are kept and a portion is missing. V, J and clone size were drawn from that table, and D and trimming were deduced from the DNA. The sample contains 300,000 to 400,000 clones, about 90% of which appear only once. From germline, CDR1 is LNHDA and CDR2 SQIVND (reference sequence). V was trimmed by 6 bases and J by 2 bases, leaving 12 bases between them. There are 14 residues in the CDR3. In this sample, this clone turned up a few times.

The sequenced sample was peripheral blood. This chain joins TRBV19 and TRBJ2-3; D perhaps matches TRBD1 (6 bases). The TCR sequence derives from a woman between 45 and 60 years old who had recovered from COVID-19. In DNA, the CDR3 is TGTGCCAGTAGCAGGGGCCAATTCACAGATACGCAGTATTTT. Translated, it gives CASSRGQFTDTQYF.